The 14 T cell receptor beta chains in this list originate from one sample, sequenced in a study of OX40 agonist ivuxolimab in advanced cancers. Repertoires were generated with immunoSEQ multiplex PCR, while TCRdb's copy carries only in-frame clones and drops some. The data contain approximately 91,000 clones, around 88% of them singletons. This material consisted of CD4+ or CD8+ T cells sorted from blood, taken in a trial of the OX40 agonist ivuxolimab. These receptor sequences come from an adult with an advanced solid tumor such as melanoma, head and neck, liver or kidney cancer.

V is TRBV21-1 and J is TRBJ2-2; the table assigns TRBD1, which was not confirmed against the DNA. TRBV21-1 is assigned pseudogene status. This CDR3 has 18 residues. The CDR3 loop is CASSHPGTGEGNTGELFF. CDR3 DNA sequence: TGTGCCAGCAGCCACCCCGGGACAGGGGAGGGCAACACCGGGGAGCTGTTTTTT.

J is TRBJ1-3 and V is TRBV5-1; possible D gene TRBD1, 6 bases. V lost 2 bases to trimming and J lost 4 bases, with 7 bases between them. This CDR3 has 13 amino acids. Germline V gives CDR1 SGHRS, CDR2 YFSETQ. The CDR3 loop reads CASSFDRGNTIYF. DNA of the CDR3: TGCGCCAGCAGCTTTGACAGGGGAAACACCATATATTTT.

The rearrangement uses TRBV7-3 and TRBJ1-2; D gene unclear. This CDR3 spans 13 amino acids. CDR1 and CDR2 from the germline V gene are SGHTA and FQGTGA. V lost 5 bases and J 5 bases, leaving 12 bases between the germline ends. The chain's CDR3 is CASSVSGSYGYTF. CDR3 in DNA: TGTGCCAGCAGCGTATCTGGGTCGTATGGCTACACCTTC. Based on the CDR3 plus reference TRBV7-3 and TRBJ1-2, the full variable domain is GAGVSQTPSNKVTEKGKYVELRCDPISGHTALYWYRQSLGQGPEFLIYFQGTGAADDSGLPNDRFFAVRPEGSVSTLKIQRTERGDSAVYLCASSVSGSYGYTFGSGTRLTVV.

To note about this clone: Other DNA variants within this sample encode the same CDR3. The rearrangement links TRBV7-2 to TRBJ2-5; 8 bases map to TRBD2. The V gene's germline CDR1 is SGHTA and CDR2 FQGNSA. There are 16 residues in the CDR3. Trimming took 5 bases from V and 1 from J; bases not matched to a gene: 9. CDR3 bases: TGTGCCAGCAGCCCACCCAGCGGGGGATTCCAAGAGACCCAGTACTTC. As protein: CASSPPSGGFQETQYF.

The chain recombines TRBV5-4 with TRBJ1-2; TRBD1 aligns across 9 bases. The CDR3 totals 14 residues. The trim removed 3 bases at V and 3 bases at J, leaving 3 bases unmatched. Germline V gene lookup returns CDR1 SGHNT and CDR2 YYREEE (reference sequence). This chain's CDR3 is CASSSQGAHYGYTF. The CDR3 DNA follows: TGTGCCAGCAGCTCACAGGGGGCCCACTATGGCTACACCTTC.

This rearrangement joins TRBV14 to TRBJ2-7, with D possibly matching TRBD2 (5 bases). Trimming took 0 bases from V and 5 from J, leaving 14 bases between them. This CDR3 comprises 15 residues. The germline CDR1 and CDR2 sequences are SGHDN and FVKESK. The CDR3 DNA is TGTGCCAGCAGCCAAGATATTGGGCGGGTTGACGAGCAGTACTTC. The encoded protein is CASSQDIGRVDEQYF.

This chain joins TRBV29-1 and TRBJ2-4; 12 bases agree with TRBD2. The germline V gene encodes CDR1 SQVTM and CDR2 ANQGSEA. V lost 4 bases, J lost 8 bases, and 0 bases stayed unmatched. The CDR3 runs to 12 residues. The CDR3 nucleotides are TGCAGCGTTGGACTAGCGGGAGACATTCAGTACTTC. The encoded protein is CSVGLAGDIQYF.

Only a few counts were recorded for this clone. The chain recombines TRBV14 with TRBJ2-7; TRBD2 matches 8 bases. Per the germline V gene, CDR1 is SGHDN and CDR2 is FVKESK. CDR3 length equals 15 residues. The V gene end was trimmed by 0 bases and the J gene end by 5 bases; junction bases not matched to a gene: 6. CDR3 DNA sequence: TGTGCCAGCAGCCAAGACGCCGGGGGGGCCCACGAGCAGTACTTC. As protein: CASSQDAGGAHEQYF.

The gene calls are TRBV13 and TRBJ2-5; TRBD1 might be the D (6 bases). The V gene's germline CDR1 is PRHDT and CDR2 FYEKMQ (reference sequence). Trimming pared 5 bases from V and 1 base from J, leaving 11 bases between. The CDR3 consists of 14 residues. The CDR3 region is CASSLGTLQETQYF. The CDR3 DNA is TGTGCCAGCAGCCTCGGGACACTCCAAGAGACCCAGTACTTC.

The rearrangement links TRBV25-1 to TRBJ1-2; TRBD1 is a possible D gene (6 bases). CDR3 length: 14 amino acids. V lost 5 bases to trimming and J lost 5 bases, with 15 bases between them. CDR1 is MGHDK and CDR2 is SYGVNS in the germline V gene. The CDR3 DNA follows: TGTGCCAGCAGTACGGGGGGCTCGTGGTATGGCTACACCTTC. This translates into CASSTGGSWYGYTF.

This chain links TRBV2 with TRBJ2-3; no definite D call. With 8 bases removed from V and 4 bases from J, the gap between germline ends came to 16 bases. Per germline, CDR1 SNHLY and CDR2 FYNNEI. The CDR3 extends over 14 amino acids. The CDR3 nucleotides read TGTGCCAGCCGGGTGGTGCGTTCGGCAGATACGCAGTATTTT. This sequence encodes CASRVVRSADTQYF.

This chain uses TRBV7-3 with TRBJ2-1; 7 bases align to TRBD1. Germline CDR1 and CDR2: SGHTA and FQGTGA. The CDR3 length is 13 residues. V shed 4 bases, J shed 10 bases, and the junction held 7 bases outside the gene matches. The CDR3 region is CASSSGTGDEQFF. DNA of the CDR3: TGTGCCAGCAGCTCAGGAACAGGGGACGAGCAGTTCTTC.

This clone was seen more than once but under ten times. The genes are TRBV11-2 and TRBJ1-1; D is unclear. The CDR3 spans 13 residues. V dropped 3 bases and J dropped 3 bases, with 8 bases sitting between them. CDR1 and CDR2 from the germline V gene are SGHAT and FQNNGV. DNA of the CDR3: TGTGCCAGCAGCTTTCAGGACGACACTGAAGCTTTCTTT. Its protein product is CASSFQDDTEAFF.

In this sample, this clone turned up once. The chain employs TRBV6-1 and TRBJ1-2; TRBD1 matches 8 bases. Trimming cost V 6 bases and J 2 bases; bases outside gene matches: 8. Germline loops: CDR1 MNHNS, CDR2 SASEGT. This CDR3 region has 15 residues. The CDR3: CASRPDRGGNYGYTF. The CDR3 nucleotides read TGTGCCAGCAGACCCGACAGGGGCGGGAACTATGGCTACACCTTC.